The TCR beta chain described here comes from a study of metastatic and nonmetastatic thyroid tumors. About the research overall: The comparison covered peripheral blood and tumor or nodule tissue in malignant and benign thyroid patients.

Overall study results and limits: Versus benign nodules, malignant thyroid tumors reportedly had significantly higher TCR beta diversity, in blood and tumor.

About this clone: Antigen: not known. The CDR3 does not close with the conserved phenylalanine or tryptophan, likely indicating a read error.

There were no patients who had received any treatment before thyroid surgery. Germline-derived CDR1 and CDR2 are SGHAT and FQNNGV. V lost 5 bases to trimming and J lost 2 bases; unmatched junction nucleotides: 6. The CDR3 is 17 amino acids. Original analysis: To classify distant metastasis in papillary thyroid cancer, a model was built from CDR3 differences across clinicopathological groups. TCRdb called clones again from the PCR reads with MiXCR. The V and J calls and clone size come from TCRdb's table, not from the authors' own analysis. Of 10,000 to 13,000 clones in the sample, 28% were seen once. V and J are TRBV11-2 and TRBJ2-3; TRBD2 agrees at 14 bases. The sequenced sample consisted of tumor tissue. This clonotype originated in a male donor with papillary thyroid cancer or a benign thyroid nodule (not recorded which). Some clones in this sample may be carry-over from other donors' samples. Written as DNA, the CDR3 is TGTGCCAGCAGCGCGACTAGCGGGAGGGCGTCCACAGATACGCAGTATCTT. This gives the protein CASSATSGRASTDTQYL.